The source of this T cell receptor (beta chain) is a study of patients and donors after allogeneic stem cell transplantation. The ends were cut back, 2 bases at V and 8 bases at J, with 7 bases in the middle. The CDR3 covers 12 residues. A single record per CDR3 protein comes from TCRdb applying MiXCR to the RT-PCR reads. The repertoire holds approximately 200,000 distinct CDR3 sequences, less than 15% seen once, with 11% in the top ten. This clonotype was seen repeatedly, ten times or more. This chain joins TRBV12-3 or TRBV12-4 and TRBJ1-3; the D is unclear. The sequence was collected from a human donor who was either an allogeneic HSCT recipient or a stem cell or donor lymphocyte infusion donor (not recorded which). It is not recorded whose cells these are; they may come from a transplant donor. Material for sequencing was blood, either unsorted or a sorted T cell fraction (not recorded which). The CDR3 loop reads CASSLLTDTIYF. DNA of the CDR3: TGTGCCAGCAGTTTACTCACGGACACCATATATTTT.